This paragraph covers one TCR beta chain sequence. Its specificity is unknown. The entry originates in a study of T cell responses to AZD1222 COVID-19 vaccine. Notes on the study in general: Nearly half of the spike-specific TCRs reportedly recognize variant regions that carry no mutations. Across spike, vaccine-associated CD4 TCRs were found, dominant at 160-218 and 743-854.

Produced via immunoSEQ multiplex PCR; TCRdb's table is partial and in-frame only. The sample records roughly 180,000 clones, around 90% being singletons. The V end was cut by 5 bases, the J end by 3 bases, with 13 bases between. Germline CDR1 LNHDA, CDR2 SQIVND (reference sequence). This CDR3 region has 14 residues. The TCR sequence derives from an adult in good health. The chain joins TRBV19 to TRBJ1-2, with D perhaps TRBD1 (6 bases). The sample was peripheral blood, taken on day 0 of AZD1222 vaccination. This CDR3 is CASSLNRDHYGYTF. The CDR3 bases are TGTGCCAGTAGTCTCAACAGGGATCACTATGGCTACACCTTC.